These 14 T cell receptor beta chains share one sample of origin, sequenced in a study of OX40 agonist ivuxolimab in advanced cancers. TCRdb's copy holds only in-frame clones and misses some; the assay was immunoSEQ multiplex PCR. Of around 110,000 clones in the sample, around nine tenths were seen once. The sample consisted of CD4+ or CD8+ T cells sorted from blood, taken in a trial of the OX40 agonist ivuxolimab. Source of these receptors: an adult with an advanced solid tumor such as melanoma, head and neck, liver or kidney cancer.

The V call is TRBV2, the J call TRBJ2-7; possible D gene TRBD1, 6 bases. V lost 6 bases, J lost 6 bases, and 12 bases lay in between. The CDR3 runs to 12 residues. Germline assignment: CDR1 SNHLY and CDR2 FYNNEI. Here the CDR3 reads CASRVSGVEQYF. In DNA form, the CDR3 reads TGTGCCAGCAGAGTTTCAGGGGTCGAGCAGTACTTC.

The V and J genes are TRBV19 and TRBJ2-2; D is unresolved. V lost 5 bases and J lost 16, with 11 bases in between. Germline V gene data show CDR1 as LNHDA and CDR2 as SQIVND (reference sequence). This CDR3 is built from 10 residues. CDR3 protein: CASSGSLQFF. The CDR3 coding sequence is TGTGCCAGTAGTGGTAGCCTTCAGTTTTTT.

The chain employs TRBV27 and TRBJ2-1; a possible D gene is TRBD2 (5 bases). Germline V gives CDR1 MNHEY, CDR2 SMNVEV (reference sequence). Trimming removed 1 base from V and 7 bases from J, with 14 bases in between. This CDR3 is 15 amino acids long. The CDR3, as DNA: TGTGCCAGCAGTTTATTGGGCGGAGGCAGTAATGAGCAGTTCTTC. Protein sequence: CASSLLGGGSNEQFF.

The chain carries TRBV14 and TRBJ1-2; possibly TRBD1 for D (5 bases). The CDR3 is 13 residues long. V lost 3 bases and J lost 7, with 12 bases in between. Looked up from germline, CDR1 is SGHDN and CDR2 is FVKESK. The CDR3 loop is CASSQNGGFGYTF. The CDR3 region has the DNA TGTGCCAGCAGCCAGAATGGGGGTTTTGGCTACACCTTC.

The CDR3 protein is CASGLKPGPAAGKLFF. Here the CDR3 DNA reads TGTGCCAGCGGATTAAAGCCGGGGCCGGCGGCCGGAAAACTGTTTTTT. The chain couples TRBV27 to TRBJ1-4; perhaps TRBD1 as D (5 bases). The CDR3 loop spans 16 amino acids. Germline CDR1 MNHEY, CDR2 SMNVEV (reference sequence). The ends were cut back, 8 bases at V and 10 bases at J, with 26 bases in the middle.

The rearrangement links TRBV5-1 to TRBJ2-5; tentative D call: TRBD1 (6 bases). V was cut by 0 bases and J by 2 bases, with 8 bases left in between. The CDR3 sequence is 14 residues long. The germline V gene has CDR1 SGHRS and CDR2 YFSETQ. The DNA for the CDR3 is TGCGCCAGCAGCTTGGGGACAGAACAAGAGACCCAGTACTTC. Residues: CASSLGTEQETQYF.

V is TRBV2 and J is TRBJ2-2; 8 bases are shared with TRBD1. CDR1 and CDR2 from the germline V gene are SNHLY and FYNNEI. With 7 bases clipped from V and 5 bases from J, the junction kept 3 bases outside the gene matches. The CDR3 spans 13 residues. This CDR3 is CASKDRETGELFF. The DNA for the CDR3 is TGTGCCAGCAAGGACAGGGAGACCGGGGAGCTGTTTTTT. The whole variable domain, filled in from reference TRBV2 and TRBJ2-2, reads EPEVTQTPSHQVTQMGQEVILRCVPISNHLYFYWYRQILGQKVEFLVSFYNNEISEKSEIFDDQFSVERPDGSNFTLKIRSTKLEDSAMYFCASKDRETGELFFGEGSRLTVL.

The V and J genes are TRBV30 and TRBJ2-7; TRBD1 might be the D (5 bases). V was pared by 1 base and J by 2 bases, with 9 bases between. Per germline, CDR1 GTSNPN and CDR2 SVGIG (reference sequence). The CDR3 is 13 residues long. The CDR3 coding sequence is TGTGCCTGGAGTGCCCAAGGGGCCTACGAGCAGTACTTC. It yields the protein CAWSAQGAYEQYF.

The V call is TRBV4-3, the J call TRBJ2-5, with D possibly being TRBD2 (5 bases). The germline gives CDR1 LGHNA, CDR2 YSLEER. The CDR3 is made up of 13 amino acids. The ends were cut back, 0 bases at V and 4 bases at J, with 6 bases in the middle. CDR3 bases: TGCGCCAGCAGCCAAGATCTAGCAGAGACCCAGTACTTC. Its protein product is CASSQDLAETQYF.

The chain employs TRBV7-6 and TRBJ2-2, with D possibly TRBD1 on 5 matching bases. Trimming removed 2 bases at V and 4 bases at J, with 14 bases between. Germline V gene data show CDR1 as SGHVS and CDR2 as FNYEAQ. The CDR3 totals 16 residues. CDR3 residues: CASSLPGLLVTGELFF. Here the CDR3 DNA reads TGTGCCAGCAGCTTACCAGGGCTCTTAGTCACCGGGGAGCTGTTTTTT.

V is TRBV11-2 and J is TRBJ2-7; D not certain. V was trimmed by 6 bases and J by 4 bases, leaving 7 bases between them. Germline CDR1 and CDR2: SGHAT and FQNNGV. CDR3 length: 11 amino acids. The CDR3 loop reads CASSPQYEQYF. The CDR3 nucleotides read TGTGCCAGCAGTCCTCAATACGAGCAGTACTTC.

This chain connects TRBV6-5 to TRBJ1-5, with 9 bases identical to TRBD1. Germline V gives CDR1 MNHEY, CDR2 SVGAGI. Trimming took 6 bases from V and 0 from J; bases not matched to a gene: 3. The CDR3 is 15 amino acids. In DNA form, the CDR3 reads TGTGCCAGCAGCCAGGACAGGGGTAGCAATCAGCCCCAGCATTTT. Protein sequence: CASSQDRGSNQPQHF.

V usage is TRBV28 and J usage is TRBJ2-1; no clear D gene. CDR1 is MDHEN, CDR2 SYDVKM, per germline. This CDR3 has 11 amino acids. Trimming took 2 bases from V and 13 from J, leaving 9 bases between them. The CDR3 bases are TGTGCCAGCAGTTTACCGGGTCGACAGTTCTTC. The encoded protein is CASSLPGRQFF.

The DNA of the CDR3 is TGTGCCAGTACGGACGGCCAGAGCTCCTATAATTCACCCCTCCACTTT. This gives the protein CASTDGQSSYNSPLHF. The rearrangement joins TRBV28 to TRBJ1-6; D unclear. The V gene's germline CDR1 is MDHEN and CDR2 SYDVKM. The CDR3 has 16 amino acids. V shed 9 bases and J shed 0 bases, with 15 bases lying between them. The whole variable domain, filled in from reference TRBV28 and TRBJ1-6, reads DVKVTQSSRYLVKRTGEKVFLECVQDMDHENMFWYRQDPGLGLRLIYFSYDVKMKEKGDIPEGYSVSREKKERFSLILESASTNQTSMYLCASTDGQSSYNSPLHFGNGTRLTVT.